The 27 T cell receptor beta chains below come from one sample, sequenced in a study of CD8 T cells in ankylosing spondylitis (TCRdb year 2017). Receptor amplification or capture employed 5' RACE. Instrument on record: Illumina HiSeq 2500. The public reads were run again by TCRdb, first through fastp at Q25 and then through MiXCR, and only productive beta chains were kept. Rows are unified per CDR3 protein, each entry keeping the most common DNA and genes. The sample contains 220,000 or so distinct CDR3 sequences, over 9.5% of them found a single time. Of the sample, under 25% falls within the top ten clones. Sample: blood, either unsorted or a sorted T cell fraction (not recorded which). The origin of the receptors is a male donor with ankylosing spondylitis or in good health (not recorded which).

This clonotype has at least ten counts. The chain is built from TRBV28 and TRBJ2-7; D is undetermined. The V gene's germline CDR1 is MDHEN and CDR2 SYDVKM. The V and J ends lost 6 bases and 4 bases respectively, with 10 bases between them. This CDR3 spans 12 amino acids. This CDR3 is CASRGLSYEQYF. CDR3 bases: TGTGCCAGCAGGGGATTATCGTACGAGCAGTACTTC.

The chain couples TRBV7-9 to TRBJ2-1, with a possible D match to TRBD1 (5 bases). Trimming left V 1 base short and J 8 bases short, with 12 bases between. Germline V gives CDR1 SEHNR, CDR2 FQNEAQ (reference sequence). This CDR3 has 14 residues. CDR3 coding DNA: TGTGCCAGCAGCTTAGTACAGGCGGTCGATGAGCAGTTCTTC. Its protein product is CASSLVQAVDEQFF.

This clonotype has at least ten counts. V gene TRBV6-5 combines with J gene TRBJ1-2; D not certain. V lost 2 bases to trimming and J lost 2 bases, with 6 bases between them. The CDR3 contains 13 residues. Germline V gene lookup returns CDR1 MNHEY and CDR2 SVGAGI. The CDR3 loop reads CASSYRQNYGYTF. DNA of the CDR3: TGTGCCAGCAGTTACCGGCAGAACTATGGCTACACCTTC.

This clonotype was counted between two and nine times. V usage is TRBV12-3 or TRBV12-4 and J usage is TRBJ2-3, with D possibly TRBD2 on 5 matching bases. The CDR3 has 13 amino acids. Trimming left V 10 bases short and J 3 bases short, with 14 bases between. The CDR3 coding sequence is TGTGCCACCAGAGGGATTTCGACAGATACGCAGTATTTT. This translates into CATRGISTDTQYF.

The chain carries TRBV10-3 and TRBJ1-3; D is undetermined. The ends were cut back, 2 bases at V and 3 bases at J, with 14 bases in the middle. CDR3 size: 16 residues. Germline CDR1 and CDR2: ENHRY and SYGVKD. The chain's CDR3 is CAISEREGSGGNTIYF. DNA for the CDR3: TGTGCCATCAGTGAGAGGGAGGGATCGGGTGGAAACACCATATATTTT.

This clonotype showed up many times. This chain links TRBV3-1 with TRBJ1-6, with D unresolved. Germline lookup yields CDR1 LGHDT and CDR2 YNNKEL (reference sequence). The ends were cut back, 4 bases at V and 6 bases at J, with 7 bases in the middle. The CDR3 has 13 residues. CDR3 region: CASSPSLNSPLHF. CDR3 DNA: TGTGCCAGCAGCCCCTCTCTTAATTCACCCCTCCACTTT.

This clonotype has ten or more counts. The chain has TRBV7-9 and TRBJ1-1; D is unresolved. Trimming took 5 bases from V and 4 from J, leaving 5 bases between them. The CDR3 is 11 residues long. Germline V gene data show CDR1 as SEHNR and CDR2 as FQNEAQ (reference sequence). In nucleotides, the CDR3 is TGTGCCAGCAGCACTATCACTGAAGCTTTCTTT. Protein: CASSTITEAFF.

Comment on this clonotype: Since a much larger clone is just one base distant, this may be a read error. This chain connects TRBV6-1 to TRBJ2-7, with D possibly TRBD1 on 6 matching bases. Germline assignment: CDR1 MNHNS and CDR2 SASEGT. The CDR3 spans 12 residues. This CDR3 is CAISEQGYEQYF. The CDR3 region has the DNA TGTGCCATCAGTGAACAGGGCTACGAGCAGTACTTC.

This clonotype has only a few counts. This chain links TRBV7-2 with TRBJ1-2, with D hard to call. Trimming shortened V by 2 bases and J by 7 bases, and 14 bases separated the two germline ends. This CDR3 spans 14 amino acids. Germline-derived CDR1 and CDR2 are SGHTA and FQGNSA. CDR3 amino acids: CASSLQWQQRGYTF. CDR3 bases: TGTGCCAGCAGCTTACAATGGCAGCAACGTGGCTACACCTTC.

This clonotype came up many times. The genes are TRBV7-8 and TRBJ2-3, with TRBD2 matching 7 bases. V lost 8 bases, J lost 1 base, and 3 bases stayed unmatched. The CDR3 has 13 amino acids. Looked up from germline, CDR1 is SGHVS and CDR2 is FQNEAQ. The CDR3 nucleotides are TGTGCCAGCGCCCGGGGGGGCACAGATACGCAGTATTTT. Translating gives CASARGGTDTQYF.

This clonotype was seen only a few times. The chain employs TRBV9 and TRBJ1-5; D is perhaps TRBD1 (5 bases). Germline V gene lookup returns CDR1 SGDLS and CDR2 YYNGEE. This CDR3 region has 13 residues. The V and J ends lost 7 bases and 0 bases respectively, with 8 bases between them. The CDR3 region is CASGTASNQPQHF. The CDR3 DNA reads TGTGCCAGCGGGACGGCTAGCAATCAGCCCCAGCATTTT.

This clonotype has a handful of counts. CDR3 DNA sequence: TGTGCCAGCAGTAAGGGGAGGGATACGCAGTATTTT. Translated: CASSKGRDTQYF. This chain connects TRBV12-3 or TRBV12-4 to TRBJ2-3, with D perhaps matching TRBD2 (6 bases). Trimming removed 5 bases at V and 6 bases at J, with 9 bases between. This CDR3 contains 12 residues.

In this sample, this clonotype turned up many times. The V call is TRBV12-3 or TRBV12-4, the J call TRBJ2-7, with 10 bases fitting TRBD1. This CDR3 region has 15 residues. Trimming took 6 bases from V and 11 from J; bases not matched to a gene: 16. The CDR3 region is CASSRRTGGLNEEYF. The CDR3, as DNA: TGTGCCAGCAGCCGCCGGACAGGGGGGTTAAATGAAGAGTACTTC.

Regarding this clonotype: A much larger clone is a single base away; this may be a read error. J is TRBJ2-5 and V is TRBV27, with 10 bases matching TRBD2. The ends lost 5 bases at V and 5 bases at J; junction bases unmatched: 8. This CDR3 region has 15 residues. Per the germline V gene, CDR1 is MNHEY and CDR2 is SMNVEV (reference sequence). The CDR3 nucleotides read TGTGCCAGCAGTCAGCGGGGGGGATTTGTGGAGACCCAGTACTTC. Protein sequence: CASSQRGGFVETQYF.

This clonotype was seen many times. The V and J genes are TRBV28 and TRBJ2-6; D remains unclear. Germline-derived CDR1 and CDR2 are MDHEN and SYDVKM. This CDR3 contains 15 residues. In nucleotides, the CDR3 is TGTGCGGCCCTAGGCCGAAGCGCTGGGGCCAACGTCCTGACTTTC. Translated, it gives CAALGRSAGANVLTF.

This chain uses TRBV2 with TRBJ2-5; 11 positions agree with TRBD2. The CDR3 runs to 15 residues. Germline V gene data show CDR1 as SNHLY and CDR2 as FYNNEI. V lost 6 bases to trimming and J lost 3 bases; unmatched junction nucleotides: 6. The DNA of the CDR3 is TGTGCCAGCAGCCCGGGACTAGCGGACAAAGAGACCCAGTACTTC. Residues: CASSPGLADKETQYF.

The table lists this clonotype with a few counts. V usage is TRBV28 and J usage is TRBJ2-4; 11 bases are a match to TRBD1. CDR3 length equals 18 residues. Germline V gene lookup returns CDR1 MDHEN and CDR2 SYDVKM. V lost 2 bases to trimming and J lost 0 bases; unmatched junction nucleotides: 6. The CDR3 is CASSLGTGGIVAKNIQYF. CDR3 nucleotides: TGTGCCAGCAGTTTAGGGACAGGGGGGATCGTAGCCAAAAACATTCAGTACTTC.

The V call is TRBV7-2, the J call TRBJ2-3; D may correspond to TRBD1 or TRBD2 (5 bases each). CDR1 and CDR2 from the germline V gene are SGHTA and FQGNSA. This CDR3 has 17 amino acids. V lost 3 bases and J 4 bases, leaving 20 bases between the germline ends. The CDR3 DNA is TGTGCCAGCAGCTTTCGGCAGATTGGGTCGGGACCAGATACGCAGTATTTT. Translating gives CASSFRQIGSGPDTQYF.

This clonotype was counted many times. The V call is TRBV7-2, the J call TRBJ2-2; no firm D call. Germline-derived CDR1 and CDR2 are SGHTA and FQGNSA. The length of the CDR3 is 14 residues. V lost 0 bases and J 0 bases, leaving 2 bases between the germline ends. DNA for the CDR3: TGTGCCAGCAGCTTAGCGCCGAACACCGGGGAGCTGTTTTTT. Translated, it gives CASSLAPNTGELFF.

This clonotype was found a few times. V gene TRBV4-2 combines with J gene TRBJ1-5; no reliable D call. The CDR3 covers 14 residues. V shed 0 bases and J shed 1 base, with 4 bases lying between them. The germline V gene encodes CDR1 LGHNA and CDR2 YNFKEQ. The CDR3: CASSQETSNQPQHF. CDR3 DNA sequence: TGTGCCAGCAGCCAAGAAACGAGCAATCAGCCCCAGCATTTT.

This clonotype has more than one count but fewer than ten. The V and J genes are TRBV6-1 and TRBJ2-5; 10 nucleotides agree with TRBD2. CDR3 size: 15 residues. Trimming cost V 5 bases and J 6 bases; bases outside gene matches: 9. The germline CDR1 and CDR2 sequences are MNHNS and SASEGT. The CDR3 region is CASSTGAGGRKTQYF. Here the CDR3 DNA reads TGTGCCAGCAGTACGGGAGCGGGGGGGCGGAAGACCCAGTACTTC.

The rearrangement joins TRBV20-1 to TRBJ1-5; D is unclear. CDR1 and CDR2 (germline): DFQATT, SNEGSKA (reference sequence). V shed 3 bases and J shed 2 bases, with 8 bases lying between them. The CDR3 is 13 residues long. DNA of the CDR3: TGCAGTGCTAGGCGGGAGCGCAATCAGCCCCAGCATTTT. It codes for CSARRERNQPQHF.

There are many counts of this clonotype. The chain joins TRBV29-1 to TRBJ2-7; D possibly uses TRBD1 or TRBD2 (5 bases each). Germline CDR1 SQVTM, CDR2 ANQGSEA. With 3 bases removed from V and 3 bases from J, the gap between germline ends came to 12 bases. The CDR3 totals 13 residues. The CDR3 DNA reads TGCAGCGTTGATGAGCGAGGGGACTACGAGCAGTACTTC. Translated, it gives CSVDERGDYEQYF.

This clonotype was picked up many times. The V call is TRBV20-1, the J call TRBJ2-7, with D possibly being TRBD2 (5 bases). There are 14 residues in the CDR3. The V end lost 5 bases, the J end lost 0 bases, and 14 bases lay between the germline ends. Germline CDR1 DFQATT, CDR2 SNEGSKA (reference sequence). CDR3 nucleotide sequence: TGCAGTGCTTTGAGGGTCCCGAGCTCCTACGAGCAGTACTTC. It encodes CSALRVPSSYEQYF.

This clonotype occurred a few times. The chain couples TRBV28 to TRBJ1-2; TRBD1 might be the D (5 bases). Trimming left V 7 bases short and J 4 bases short, with 19 bases between. The V gene's germline CDR1 is MDHEN and CDR2 SYDVKM. The CDR3 has 15 amino acids. CDR3 in DNA: TGTGCCAGCACCCCGGGGAACGGCAGGGTCTATGGCTACACCTTC. The encoded protein is CASTPGNGRVYGYTF.

V is TRBV5-6 and J is TRBJ1-1; D ambiguous. Trimming cost V 2 bases and J 3 bases, with 11 bases left between them. Germline CDR1 is SGHDT and CDR2 is YYEEEE. This CDR3 spans 14 amino acids. The CDR3 DNA reads TGTGCCAGCAGCTTAAAGCTGGGCTACACTGAAGCTTTCTTT. It is translated as CASSLKLGYTEAFF.

This clonotype was seen at least ten times. The chain uses TRBV20-1 and TRBJ2-2; TRBD2 agrees at 8 bases. V lost 0 bases and J lost 0; bases outside the gene matches: 3. Germline V gene data show CDR1 as DFQATT and CDR2 as SNEGSKA (reference sequence). The CDR3 has 16 residues. The CDR3 nucleotides are TGCAGTGCTAGAGACGCGGGGGGCACGAACACCGGGGAGCTGTTTTTT. Protein product: CSARDAGGTNTGELFF.